These 26 T cell receptor beta chains were sequenced from one sample in a study of blood T cells in healthy people across ages. It was with a sample-barcoded 5' primer and a J-beta primer mix that a second PCR of roughly 7 to 12 cycles was run. TCRdb independently ran MiXCR on the 5' RACE reads; one entry per CDR3 protein. The sample yields hundreds of thousands of distinct CDR3 sequences, approximately 52% seen once. Sequences were obtained from blood. These receptors were taken from a woman older than 75 in good health.

This chain links TRBV28 with TRBJ1-5, with D perhaps TRBD1 (6 bases). This CDR3 is built from 20 residues. Germline V gene lookup returns CDR1 MDHEN and CDR2 SYDVKM. V lost 5 bases and J lost 0, with 26 bases in between. The CDR3 loop is CASSVIRAGDPLYSNQPQHF. For the CDR3, the DNA is TGTGCCAGCAGTGTTATTCGAGCAGGGGACCCTCTTTATAGCAATCAGCCCCAGCATTTT.

With respect to this clonotype: Being one base from a much bigger clone, this may be a read error. J is TRBJ2-5 and V is TRBV28; the match to TRBD1 covers 7 bases. The CDR3 has 13 residues. J lost 13 bases, V lost 6 bases, and 14 bases had no gene match. Germline CDR1 reads MDHEN; CDR2 reads SYDVKM. The CDR3 DNA follows: TGTGCCAGCAGCACACCGGGACAGCGAATTGGGTACTTC. This translates into CASSTPGQRIGYF.

This clonotype was seen more than once but under ten times. A much larger clone lies a single base off, so this may be a read error. The chain carries TRBV27 and TRBJ2-7; 7 bases map to TRBD2. The end of the DNA fits TRBJ2-5 better, so the J call may be wrong. This CDR3 has 12 residues. Germline V gene sequence: CDR1 MNHEY, CDR2 SMNVEV (reference sequence). The CDR3: CASWTGGGTQYF. In nucleotides, the CDR3 is TGTGCCAGCTGGACTGGCGGGGGGACCCAGTACTTC.

This clonotype was counted once. The chain links TRBV29-1 to TRBJ2-5; 8 nucleotides align to TRBD1. Losses at the gene ends were 8 bases for V and 3 bases for J; bases not matched to a gene: 20. The CDR3 runs to 17 residues. Germline values: CDR1 SQVTM, CDR2 ANQGSEA. In nucleotides, the CDR3 is TGCAGCATTGTTAGCGGTCTCTTGGACAGGGCGGAAGAGACCCAGTACTTC. It specifies CSIVSGLLDRAEETQYF.

This clonotype was seen a single time. A much bigger clone sits one base away, suggesting this may be a read error. This chain uses TRBV24-1 with TRBJ2-5; 13 positions agree with TRBD2. The CDR3 totals 16 residues. CDR1 is KGHDR, CDR2 SFDVKD, per germline. CDR3: CAASEGLAGVGETQYF. The CDR3 nucleotides are TGTGCCGCCAGTGAAGGACTAGCGGGGGTTGGGGAGACCCAGTACTTC.

This clonotype appeared many times. The rearrangement joins TRBV29-1 to TRBJ2-5, with TRBD1 matching 10 bases. Germline loops: CDR1 SQVTM, CDR2 ANQGSEA. The trim removed 1 base at V and 5 bases at J, leaving 4 bases unmatched. This CDR3 region has 14 residues. CDR3 protein: CSVEGDRGLETQYF. For the CDR3, the DNA is TGCAGCGTTGAAGGGGACAGGGGTTTGGAGACCCAGTACTTC.

In its sample, this clonotype was seen a few times. The rearrangement joins TRBV7-3 to TRBJ1-1, with D perhaps TRBD1 (6 bases). Germline V gene sequence: CDR1 SGHTA, CDR2 FQGTGA. Trimming removed 5 bases at V and 6 bases at J, with 22 bases between. The CDR3 is 16 amino acids. CDR3 region: CASSNAPTTGIPEAFF. In nucleotides, the CDR3 is TGTGCCAGCAGCAACGCCCCGACAACAGGGATCCCTGAAGCTTTCTTT.

This rearrangement joins TRBV6-1 to TRBJ2-7, with TRBD2 matching 7 bases. With 3 bases clipped from V and 3 bases from J, the junction kept 11 bases outside the gene matches. There are 16 residues in the CDR3. Germline CDR1 is MNHNS and CDR2 is SASEGT. The CDR3 reads CASSDASGGSLYEQYF. The CDR3 bases are TGTGCCAGCAGTGACGCGTCTGGCGGGAGTCTCTACGAGCAGTACTTC.

V usage is TRBV19 and J usage is TRBJ1-2, with D tentatively TRBD1 (5 bases). CDR3 length equals 14 residues. V was cut by 3 bases and J by 8 bases, with 16 bases left in between. Germline CDR1 and CDR2: LNHDA and SQIVND (reference sequence). The CDR3 is CASSIRDRAKGYTF. CDR3 nucleotides: TGTGCCAGTAGTATCCGGGACCGCGCCAAGGGCTACACCTTC.

Of note for this clonotype: A read error may be the cause here, since a much bigger clone is one base away. The V call is TRBV20-1, the J call TRBJ2-4; D ambiguous. The J call could be wrong; TRBJ2-7 is a better fit for the DNA end. Germline-derived CDR1 and CDR2 are DFQATT and SNEGSKA (reference sequence). The CDR3 consists of 15 residues. The CDR3 is CSARDFTGFAYEQYF. The CDR3 DNA reads TGCAGTGCTAGAGATTTTACTGGGTTCGCCTACGAGCAGTACTTC.

In this sample, this clonotype turned up a few times. This rearrangement joins TRBV30 to TRBJ2-7; D gene ambiguous. The CDR3 has 14 residues. Trimming cost V 0 bases and J 6 bases, with 15 bases left between them. The germline V gene has CDR1 GTSNPN and CDR2 SVGIG (reference sequence). CDR3 sequence reads: CAWSVRKGSPEQYF. CDR3 bases: TGTGCCTGGAGTGTACGGAAGGGATCCCCCGAGCAGTACTTC.

This clonotype appeared many times. The V gene is TRBV10-3, the J gene TRBJ2-7; 8 bases match TRBD2. CDR1 ENHRY and CDR2 SYGVKD come from the germline V gene. The CDR3 contains 13 residues. Trimming took 4 bases from V and 6 from J; bases not matched to a gene: 5. CDR3 DNA: TGTGCCATCAGTGCTAGGCTAGCGGGCGAGCAGTACTTC. Protein product: CAISARLAGEQYF.

About this clonotype: It may be a read error: a sequence one base away is much more abundant. The chain employs TRBV6-5 and TRBJ2-5; D possibly corresponds to TRBD1 (5 bases). V was pared by 5 bases and J by 9 bases, with 16 bases between. The CDR3 sequence is 13 residues long. The germline CDR1 and CDR2 sequences are MNHEY and SVGAGI. Here the CDR3 DNA reads TGTGCCAGCAGTGACGAGCAGGGTCGGGCCCAGTACTTC. This sequence encodes CASSDEQGRAQYF.

This chain connects TRBV5-6 to TRBJ2-3, with TRBD2 identical over 9 bases. CDR3 length: 16 amino acids. The V gene end was trimmed by 4 bases and the J gene end by 1 base; junction bases not matched to a gene: 7. Germline V gene sequence: CDR1 SGHDT, CDR2 YYEEEE. The CDR3 loop reads CASSRQVAGGTDTQYF. In DNA form, the CDR3 reads TGTGCCAGCAGCCGGCAGGTAGCGGGAGGCACAGATACGCAGTATTTT.

This clonotype came up a few times. V usage is TRBV28 and J usage is TRBJ2-1; 10 bases map to TRBD2. V shed 6 bases and J 9 bases; nucleotides not matched to a gene: 11. The CDR3 contains 15 residues. The germline V gene has CDR1 MDHEN and CDR2 SYDVKM. This CDR3 is CASSKLAGLIREQFF. The CDR3 region has the DNA TGTGCCAGCAGCAAACTAGCGGGATTGATCCGTGAGCAGTTCTTC.

J is TRBJ2-3 and V is TRBV7-3; D possibly corresponds to TRBD1 (6 bases). CDR1 SGHTA and CDR2 FQGTGA come from the germline V gene. Trimming took off 5 bases at V and 2 bases at J, with 17 bases between the two ends. This CDR3 has 16 amino acids. Here the CDR3 DNA reads TGTGCCAGCAGCCCGATTGGGACACACGACACAGATACGCAGTATTTT. It encodes CASSPIGTHDTDTQYF. Looking up the rest from reference TRBV7-3 and TRBJ2-3 gives the full variable domain: GAGVSQTPSNKVTEKGKYVELRCDPISGHTALYWYRQSLGQGPEFLIYFQGTGAADDSGLPNDRFFAVRPEGSVSTLKIQRTERGDSAVYLCASSPIGTHDTDTQYFGPGTRLTVL.

The table lists this clonotype with many counts. This chain links TRBV2 with TRBJ2-3; D unresolved. CDR3 length: 12 amino acids. Trimming stripped 8 bases from V and 4 bases from J, with 10 bases between. Germline values: CDR1 SNHLY, CDR2 FYNNEI. In DNA form, the CDR3 reads TGTGCCAGCCGGTTTGGAGCAGATACGCAGTATTTT. Translated, it gives CASRFGADTQYF.

This clonotype was detected only once. The rearrangement joins TRBV9 to TRBJ2-7, with D possibly called TRBD1 or TRBD2 (7 bases each). CDR1 is SGDLS, CDR2 YYNGEE, per germline. With 4 bases removed from V and 2 bases from J, the gap between germline ends came to 19 bases. The CDR3 extends over 16 amino acids. The CDR3 reads CASSPTGREFPYEQYF. CDR3 DNA: TGTGCCAGCAGCCCGACAGGGCGGGAGTTCCCCTACGAGCAGTACTTC.

This clonotype was seen repeatedly, ten times or more. The rearrangement links TRBV5-1 to TRBJ2-1; 7 nucleotides agree with TRBD1. This CDR3 is 14 amino acids long. From germline, CDR1 is SGHRS and CDR2 YFSETQ. V shed 3 bases and J 8 bases; nucleotides not matched to a gene: 8. The CDR3 DNA is TGCGCCAGCAGCTCTAAGACAGGGCCCCATGAGCAGTTCTTC. Translating it yields CASSSKTGPHEQFF.

The chain employs TRBV4-1 and TRBJ2-1; TRBD2 aligns across 11 bases. Germline V CDR1 and CDR2: MGHRA, YSYEKL. With 4 bases clipped from V and 8 bases from J, the junction kept 7 bases outside the gene matches. This CDR3 contains 15 residues. In DNA form, the CDR3 reads TGCGCCAGCAGCCGTAGCGGGAGGGCCGTCGATGAGCAGTTCTTC. It is translated as CASSRSGRAVDEQFF.

This clonotype appeared a few times. J is TRBJ2-1 and V is TRBV7-9; D is possibly TRBD2 (6 bases). This CDR3 is 13 amino acids long. V lost 4 bases and J lost 9, with 13 bases in between. Germline lookup yields CDR1 SEHNR and CDR2 FQNEAQ (reference sequence). CDR3 sequence: CASSSQAGSEQFF. The CDR3 coding sequence is TGTGCCAGCAGCTCCCAGGCGGGGAGTGAGCAGTTCTTC.

This clonotype was seen many times. J is TRBJ1-4 and V is TRBV5-1; TRBD1 matches 8 bases. Germline V gene sequence: CDR1 SGHRS, CDR2 YFSETQ. Trimming cost V 4 bases and J 7 bases; bases outside gene matches: 3. CDR3 length equals 13 residues. The CDR3 DNA reads TGCGCCAGCAGCCCGACAGGGGCTGAAAAACTGTTTTTT. It yields the protein CASSPTGAEKLFF.

This clonotype is a singleton in its sample. The CDR3 protein is CATKGNGDTQYF. The CDR3 DNA reads TGTGCCACCAAAGGGAATGGAGATACGCAGTATTTT. The chain links TRBV24-1 to TRBJ2-3; D not resolved. Trimming stripped 8 bases from V and 5 bases from J, with 10 bases between. Per the germline V gene, CDR1 is KGHDR and CDR2 is SFDVKD. The CDR3 is made up of 12 amino acids.

The chain combines TRBV5-1 with TRBJ2-1; TRBD1 matches 7 bases. Germline values: CDR1 SGHRS, CDR2 YFSETQ. The CDR3 loop spans 16 amino acids. V gave up 5 bases and J gave up 3 bases; unmatched junction bases: 11. The CDR3 loop is CASSGTGARLYNEQFF. The CDR3 bases are TGCGCCAGCAGTGGCACAGGGGCCCGACTCTACAATGAGCAGTTCTTC. The whole variable domain, filled in from reference TRBV5-1 and TRBJ2-1, reads KAGVTQTPRYLIKTRGQQVTLSCSPISGHRSVSWYQQTPGQGLQFLFEYFSETQRNKGNFPGRFSGRQFSNSRSEMNVSTLELGDSALYLCASSGTGARLYNEQFFGPGTRLTVL.

The V call is TRBV18, the J call TRBJ1-5; 8 nucleotides match TRBD1. In germline, CDR1 is KGHSH, CDR2 LQKENI. The CDR3 spans 15 residues. The junction had 1 base not matched to a gene; V was cut back by 2 bases and J by 1 base. CDR3 residues: CASSPDRGSNQPQHF. CDR3 nucleotides: TGTGCCAGCTCACCAGACAGGGGAAGCAATCAGCCCCAGCATTTT.

Only a few counts were recorded for this clonotype. The chain has TRBV12-3 or TRBV12-4 and TRBJ1-5, with 11 bases that match TRBD1. J was trimmed by 1 base and V by 5 bases; bases with no gene match: 10. This CDR3 is 18 amino acids long. The CDR3, as DNA: TGTGCCAGCAGTGGCGGGACAGGGGGTCCGACGAGCAATCAGCCCCAGCATTTT. Translated, it gives CASSGGTGGPTSNQPQHF.